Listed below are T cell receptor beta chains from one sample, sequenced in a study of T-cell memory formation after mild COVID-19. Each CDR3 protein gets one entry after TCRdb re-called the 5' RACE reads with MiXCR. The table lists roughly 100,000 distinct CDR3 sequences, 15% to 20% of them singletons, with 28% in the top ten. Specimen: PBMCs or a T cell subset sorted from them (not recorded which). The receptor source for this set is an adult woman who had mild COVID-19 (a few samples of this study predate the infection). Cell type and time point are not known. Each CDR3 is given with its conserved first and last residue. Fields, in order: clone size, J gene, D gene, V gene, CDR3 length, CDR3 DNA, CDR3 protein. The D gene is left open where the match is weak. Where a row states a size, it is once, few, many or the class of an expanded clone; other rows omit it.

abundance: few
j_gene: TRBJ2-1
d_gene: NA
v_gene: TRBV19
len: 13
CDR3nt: TGTGCCAGTAGTATGCTAGCGACGGGTGAGCAGTTCTTC
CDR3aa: CASSMLATGEQFF

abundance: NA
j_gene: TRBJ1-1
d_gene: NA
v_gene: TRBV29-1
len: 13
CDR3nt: TGCAGCGTTGAAGGGGGGCTCGCCCCCGAGGCTTTCTTT
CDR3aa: CSVEGGLAPEAFF

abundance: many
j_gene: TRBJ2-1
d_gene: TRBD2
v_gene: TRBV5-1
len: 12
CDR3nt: TGCGCCAGCAGCTTTAGCGGGAATGAGCAGTTCTTC
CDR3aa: CASSFSGNEQFF

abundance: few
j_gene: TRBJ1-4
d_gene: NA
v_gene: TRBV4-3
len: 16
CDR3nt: TGCGCCAGCAGCATATCTTTAGGGTCAACTAATGAAAAACTGTTTTTT
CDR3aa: CASSISLGSTNEKLFF

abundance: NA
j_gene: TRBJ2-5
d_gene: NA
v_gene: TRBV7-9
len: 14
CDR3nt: TGTGCCAGCAGCTCCTACAGGGGAGGAGAGACCCAGTACTTC
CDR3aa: CASSSYRGGETQYF

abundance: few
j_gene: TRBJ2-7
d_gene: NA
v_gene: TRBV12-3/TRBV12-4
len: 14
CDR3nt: TGTGCCAGCAGTTTAATGGGCAGCCCCTACGAGCAGTACTTC
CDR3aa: CASSLMGSPYEQYF

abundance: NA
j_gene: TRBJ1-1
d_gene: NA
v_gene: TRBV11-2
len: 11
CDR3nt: TGTGCCAGCAGCTTAGTCACTGAAGCTTTCTTT
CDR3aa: CASSLVTEAFF

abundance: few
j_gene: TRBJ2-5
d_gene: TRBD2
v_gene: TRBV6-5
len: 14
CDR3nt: TGTGCCAGCAGCCCGGGACTAGCGATAGAGACCCAGTACTTC
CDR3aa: CASSPGLAIETQYF

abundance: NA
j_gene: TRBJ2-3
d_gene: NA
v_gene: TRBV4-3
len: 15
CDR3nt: TGCGCCAGCAGCCAAGATGCGGGGAACGCAGATACGCAGTATTTT
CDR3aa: CASSQDAGNADTQYF

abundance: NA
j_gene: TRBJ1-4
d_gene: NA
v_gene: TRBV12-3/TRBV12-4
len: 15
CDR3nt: TGTGCCAGCAGCTCGACAGCCTCAACTAATGAAAAACTGTTTTTT
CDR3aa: CASSSTASTNEKLFF

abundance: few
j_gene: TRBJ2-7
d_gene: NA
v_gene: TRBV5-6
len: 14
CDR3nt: TGTGCCAGCAGCTTATCTCCACTCCTCGCCGAGCAGTACTTC
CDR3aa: CASSLSPLLAEQYF

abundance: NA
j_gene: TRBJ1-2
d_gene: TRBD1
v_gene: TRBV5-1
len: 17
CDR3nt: TGCGCCAGCAGCTCAGGGACAGGGAGGGAAGGATTGGATGGCTACACCTTC
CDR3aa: CASSSGTGREGLDGYTF

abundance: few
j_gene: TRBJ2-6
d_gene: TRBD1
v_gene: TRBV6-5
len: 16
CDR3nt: TGTGCCAGCAGTTATCAGGGGGCGGTTGGGGCCAACGTCCTGACTTTC
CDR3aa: CASSYQGAVGANVLTF

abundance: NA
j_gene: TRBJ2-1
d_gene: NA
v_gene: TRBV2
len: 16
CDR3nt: TGTGCCAGCAGCCCAACAGTCCAGAGCTCCTACAATGAGCAGTTCTTC
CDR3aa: CASSPTVQSSYNEQFF

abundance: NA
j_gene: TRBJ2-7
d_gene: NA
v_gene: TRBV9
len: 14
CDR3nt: TGTGCCAGCAGCGTCGGCGGGCCCAACGGCGAGCAGTACTTC
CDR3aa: CASSVGGPNGEQYF

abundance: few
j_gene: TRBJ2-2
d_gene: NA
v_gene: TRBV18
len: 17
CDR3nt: TGTGCCAGCCGTCACTCCCATAGCGGAGAACACACCGGGGAGCTGTTTTTT
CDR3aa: CASRHSHSGEHTGELFF

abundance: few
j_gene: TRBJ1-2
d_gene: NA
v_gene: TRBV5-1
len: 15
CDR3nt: TGCGCCAGCAGCTTGGAGGGCAGGGGCGTCTATGGCTACACCTTC
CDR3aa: CASSLEGRGVYGYTF

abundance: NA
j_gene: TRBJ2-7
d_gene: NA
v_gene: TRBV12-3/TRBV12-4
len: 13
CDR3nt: TGTGCCAGCAGTCCGGGCCTCCCCTACGAGCAGTACTTC
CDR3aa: CASSPGLPYEQYF

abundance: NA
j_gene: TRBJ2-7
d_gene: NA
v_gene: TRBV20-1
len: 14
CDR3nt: TGCAGTGCTAGGGACGGAGTGAGGGACTACGAGCAGTACTTC
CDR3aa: CSARDGVRDYEQYF

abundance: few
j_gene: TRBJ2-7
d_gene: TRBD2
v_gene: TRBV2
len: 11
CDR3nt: TGTGCCAGCAGCGGACTAGCCCAGGAGTACTTC
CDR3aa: CASSGLAQEYF

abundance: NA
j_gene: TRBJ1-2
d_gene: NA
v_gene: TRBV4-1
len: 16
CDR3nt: TGCGCCAGCAGCCAAGGCTCGGCGGAGACTGTTGTTGGCTACACCTTC
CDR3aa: CASSQGSAETVVGYTF

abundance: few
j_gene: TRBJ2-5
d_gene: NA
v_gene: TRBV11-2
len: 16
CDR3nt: TGTGCCAGCAGCTTAGGATACAGGGTTCGGGAAGAGACCCAGTACTTC
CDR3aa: CASSLGYRVREETQYF

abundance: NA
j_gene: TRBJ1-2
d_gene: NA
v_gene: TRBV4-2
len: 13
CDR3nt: TGTGCCAGCACCAATAGTAGGGCGTATGGCTACACCTTC
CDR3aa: CASTNSRAYGYTF

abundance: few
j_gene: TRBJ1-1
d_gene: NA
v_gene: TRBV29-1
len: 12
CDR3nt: TGCAGCGTTGCCGAGGGGAACACTGAAGCTTTCTTT
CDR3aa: CSVAEGNTEAFF

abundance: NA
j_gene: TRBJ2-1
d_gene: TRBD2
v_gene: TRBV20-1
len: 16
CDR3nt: TGCAGTGCTGGCGGGACTAGCCGGAGCTCCTACAATGAGCAGTTCTTC
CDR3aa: CSAGGTSRSSYNEQFF

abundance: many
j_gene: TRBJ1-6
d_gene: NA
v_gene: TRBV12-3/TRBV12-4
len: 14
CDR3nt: TGTGCCAGCAGTTCCGGTCACAGGGACTCACCCCTCCACTTT
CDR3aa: CASSSGHRDSPLHF

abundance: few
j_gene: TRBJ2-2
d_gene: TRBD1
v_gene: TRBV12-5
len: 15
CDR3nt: TGTGCTAGTGGGCTCACAGGGGGCGTAGCCGGGGAGCTGTTTTTT
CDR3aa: CASGLTGGVAGELFF

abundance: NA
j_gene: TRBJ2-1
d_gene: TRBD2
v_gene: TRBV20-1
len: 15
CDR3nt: TGCAGTGCGAGGACTAGCGGGGGGCTTTGGGATGAGCAGTTCTTC
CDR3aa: CSARTSGGLWDEQFF

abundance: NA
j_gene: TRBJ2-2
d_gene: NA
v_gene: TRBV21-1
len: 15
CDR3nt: TGTGCCAGCAGCAAAGAACAGGGAAACACCGGGGAGCTGTTTTTT
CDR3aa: CASSKEQGNTGELFF

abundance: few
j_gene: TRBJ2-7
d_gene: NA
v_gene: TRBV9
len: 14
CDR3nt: TGTGCCAGCAGCGTAGGGGAAGGGGGGGACGAGCAGTACTTC
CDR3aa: CASSVGEGGDEQYF

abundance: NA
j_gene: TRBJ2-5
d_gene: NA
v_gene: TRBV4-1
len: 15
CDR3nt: TGCGCCAGCAGCCTGACGCCAGGAGTGGAAGAGACCCAGTACTTC
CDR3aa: CASSLTPGVEETQYF

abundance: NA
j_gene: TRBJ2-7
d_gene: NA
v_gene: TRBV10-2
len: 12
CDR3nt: TGCGCCAGCAGGATAGACAGCTACGAGCAGTACTTC
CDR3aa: CASRIDSYEQYF

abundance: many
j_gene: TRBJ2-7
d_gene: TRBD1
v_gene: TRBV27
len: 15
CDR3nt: TGTGCCAGCAGACCCGGACAGGCGAATTCCTACGAGCAGTACTTC
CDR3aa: CASRPGQANSYEQYF

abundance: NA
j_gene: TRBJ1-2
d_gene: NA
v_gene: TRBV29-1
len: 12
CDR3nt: TGCAGTCAGCAAGTGGGGGATGGTGGCTACACCTTC
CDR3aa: CSQQVGDGGYTF

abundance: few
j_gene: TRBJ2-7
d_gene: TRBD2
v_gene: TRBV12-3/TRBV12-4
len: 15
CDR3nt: TGTGCCAGCAGTCCTAGCGGGGGAGGATCCTACGAGCAGTACTTC
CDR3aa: CASSPSGGGSYEQYF

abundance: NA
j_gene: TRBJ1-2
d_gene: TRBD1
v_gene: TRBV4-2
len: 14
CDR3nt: TGTGCCAGCAGCCCGGACAGGGTCCCCTATGGCTACACCTTC
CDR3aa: CASSPDRVPYGYTF

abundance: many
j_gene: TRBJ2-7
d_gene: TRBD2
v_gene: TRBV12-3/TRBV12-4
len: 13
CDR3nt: TGTGCCAGCAGTAGCGGGGGGGCAGGCGAGCAGTACTTC
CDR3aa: CASSSGGAGEQYF

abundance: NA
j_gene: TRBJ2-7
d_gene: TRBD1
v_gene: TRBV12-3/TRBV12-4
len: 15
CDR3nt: TGTGCCAGCAGTTTAGCAGGGGGCGCGGTGCTCGAGCAGTACTTC
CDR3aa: CASSLAGGAVLEQYF

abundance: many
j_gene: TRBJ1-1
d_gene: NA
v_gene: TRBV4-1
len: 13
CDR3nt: TGCGCCAGCAGCCAAGTGACAGAAACTGAAGCTTTCTTT
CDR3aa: CASSQVTETEAFF

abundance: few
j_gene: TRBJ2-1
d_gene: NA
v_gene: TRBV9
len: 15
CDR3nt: TGTGCCAGCAGCGTAGGAGGTAGCGGCTACAATGAGCAGTTCTTC
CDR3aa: CASSVGGSGYNEQFF

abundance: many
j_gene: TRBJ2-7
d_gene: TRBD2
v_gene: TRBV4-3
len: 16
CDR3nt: TGCGCCAGCAGCCAAGACCCGGGGGGAGTAGGCTACGAGCAGTACTTC
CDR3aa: CASSQDPGGVGYEQYF

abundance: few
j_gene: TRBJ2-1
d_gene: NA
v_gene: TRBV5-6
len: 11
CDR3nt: TGTGCCAGCGGGGGAGACAATGAGCAGTTCTTC
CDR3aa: CASGGDNEQFF

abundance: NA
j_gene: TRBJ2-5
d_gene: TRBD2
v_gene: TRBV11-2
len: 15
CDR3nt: TGTGCCAGCAGCTTGACAGGACTAGCGGGAGAGACCCAGTACTTC
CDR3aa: CASSLTGLAGETQYF

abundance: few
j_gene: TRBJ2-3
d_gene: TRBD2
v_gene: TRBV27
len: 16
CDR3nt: TGTGCCAGCAGTTTTGGACTAGCGGGAAGCACAGATACGCAGTATTTT
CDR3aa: CASSFGLAGSTDTQYF

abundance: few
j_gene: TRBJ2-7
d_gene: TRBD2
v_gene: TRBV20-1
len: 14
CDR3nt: TGCAGTGCTAGCGGACTAGCGGATACCTACGAGCAGTACTTC
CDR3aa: CSASGLADTYEQYF

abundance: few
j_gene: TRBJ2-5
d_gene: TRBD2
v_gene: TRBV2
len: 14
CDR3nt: TGTGCCAGCAAACCGACTAGCGCTATAGAGACCCAGTACTTC
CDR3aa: CASKPTSAIETQYF

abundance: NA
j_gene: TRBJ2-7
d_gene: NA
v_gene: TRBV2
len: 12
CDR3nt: TGTGCCACCGGGGACGGCTCCTACGAGCAGTACTTC
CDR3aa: CATGDGSYEQYF

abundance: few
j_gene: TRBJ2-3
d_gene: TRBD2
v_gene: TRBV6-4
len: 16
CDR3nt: TGTGCCAGCAGTCCGGGACTAGCGGGAGGGAAGGATACGCAGTATTTT
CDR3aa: CASSPGLAGGKDTQYF

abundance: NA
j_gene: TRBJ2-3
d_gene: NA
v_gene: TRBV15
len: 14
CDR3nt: TGTGCCACCCGGGCTCCCGTAGGTCCAGATACGCAGTATTTT
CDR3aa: CATRAPVGPDTQYF

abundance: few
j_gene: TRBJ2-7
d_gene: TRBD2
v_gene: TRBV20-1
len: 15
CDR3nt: TGCAGTGCTATAGCGCTAGCGGGGGACTCCTACGAGCAGTACTTC
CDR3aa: CSAIALAGDSYEQYF

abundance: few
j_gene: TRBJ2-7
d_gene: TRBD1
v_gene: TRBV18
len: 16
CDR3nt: TGTGCCAGCTCACCACTGACAGGGGACCCGCACTACGAGCAGTACTTC
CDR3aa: CASSPLTGDPHYEQYF

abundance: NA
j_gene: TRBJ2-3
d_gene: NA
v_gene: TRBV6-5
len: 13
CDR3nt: TGTGCCAGCAGGAACGGCGCCACAGATACGCAGTATTTT
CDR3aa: CASRNGATDTQYF

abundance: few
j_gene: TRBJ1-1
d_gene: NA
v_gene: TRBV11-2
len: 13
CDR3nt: TGTGCCAGCAGCTTAGAGGGCTGGGCTGAAGCTTTCTTT
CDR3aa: CASSLEGWAEAFF

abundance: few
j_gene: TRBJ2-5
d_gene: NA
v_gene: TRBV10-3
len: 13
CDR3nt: TGTGCCATCAGTGATGGGGAGCAAGAGACCCAGTACTTC
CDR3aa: CAISDGEQETQYF

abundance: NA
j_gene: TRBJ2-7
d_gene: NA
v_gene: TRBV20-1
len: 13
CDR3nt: TGCAGTGCTAGACCATCTCTTTCCTACGAGCAGTACTTC
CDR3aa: CSARPSLSYEQYF